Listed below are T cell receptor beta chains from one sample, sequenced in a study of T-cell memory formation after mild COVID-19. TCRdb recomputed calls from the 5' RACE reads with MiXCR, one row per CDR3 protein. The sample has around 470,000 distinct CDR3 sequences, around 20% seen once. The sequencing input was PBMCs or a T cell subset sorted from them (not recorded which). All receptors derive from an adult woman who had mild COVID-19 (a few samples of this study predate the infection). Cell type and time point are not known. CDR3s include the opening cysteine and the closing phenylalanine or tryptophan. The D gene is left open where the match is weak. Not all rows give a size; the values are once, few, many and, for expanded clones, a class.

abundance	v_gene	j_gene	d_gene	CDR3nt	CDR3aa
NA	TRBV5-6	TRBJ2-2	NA	TGTGCCAGCAGCTTGAATCCCGGGGAGCTGTTTTTT	CASSLNPGELFF
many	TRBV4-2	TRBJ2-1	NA	TGTGCCAGCAGCCAGCCGATCTTTCAGAGCTCCTACAATGAGCAGTTCTTC	CASSQPIFQSSYNEQFF
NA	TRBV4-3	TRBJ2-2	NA	TGCGCCAGCAGCCAAGATCAGGGAGCAGTAGGTACAGCGAACACCGGGGAGCTGTTTTTT	CASSQDQGAVGTANTGELFF
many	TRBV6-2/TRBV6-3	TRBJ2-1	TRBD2	TGTGCCAGCAGTTACTCGGTAGCGGGGGATTATGAGCAGTTCTTC	CASSYSVAGDYEQFF
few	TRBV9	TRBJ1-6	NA	TGTGCCAGCAGCGTAGGGGATTATAATTCACCCCTCCACTTT	CASSVGDYNSPLHF
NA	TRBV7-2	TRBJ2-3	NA	TGTGCCAGCACCCCCTCTCCGGGATATAGCACAGATACGCAGTATTTT	CASTPSPGYSTDTQYF
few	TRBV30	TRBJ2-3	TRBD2	TGTGCCTGGAGCTCCGGACTAGCGGGAAGCACAGATACGCAGTATTTT	CAWSSGLAGSTDTQYF
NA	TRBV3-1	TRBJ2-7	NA	TGTGCCAGCAGCCGACGACTAGACTACGAGCAGTACTTC	CASSRRLDYEQYF
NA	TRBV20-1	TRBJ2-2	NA	TGCAGTGCTAGTAAACGTCATAGGCAGGGCACCGGGGAGCTGTTTTTT	CSASKRHRQGTGELFF
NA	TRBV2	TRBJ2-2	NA	TGTGCCAGCAGTGAATCGATTCCCAGACTGGCCGGGGAGCTGTTTTTT	CASSESIPRLAGELFF
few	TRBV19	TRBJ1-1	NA	TGTGCCAGTAGTATGAATGGGGGCACTGAAGCTTTCTTT	CASSMNGGTEAFF
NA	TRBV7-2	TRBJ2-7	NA	TGTGCCAGCAGCTTAACTAACAGGGCCGATTCCTACGAGCAGTACTTC	CASSLTNRADSYEQYF
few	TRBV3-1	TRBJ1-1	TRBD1	TGTGCCAGCAGCCGGTCCGACAGGGGCGGCACTGAAGCTTTCTTT	CASSRSDRGGTEAFF
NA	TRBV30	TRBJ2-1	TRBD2	TGTGCCTGGACGCTGACTAGCGAATACAATGAGCAGTTCTTC	CAWTLTSEYNEQFF
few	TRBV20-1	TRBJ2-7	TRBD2	TGCAGTGCCGCTGGGACTAGCGGGGGGGACTACGAGCAGTACTTC	CSAAGTSGGDYEQYF
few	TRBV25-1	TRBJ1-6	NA	TGTGCCAGCAGTGAACAGGGAAGCTCCTATAATTCACCCCTCCACTTT	CASSEQGSSYNSPLHF
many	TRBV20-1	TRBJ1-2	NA	TGCAGTGCTCTCATCCCTCCGAGTAACTATGGCTACACCTTC	CSALIPPSNYGYTF
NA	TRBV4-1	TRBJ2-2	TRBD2	TGCGCCAGCAGCCAACTGGGACTAGCGGGAGTCCGGGGCGGGGAGCTGTTTTTT	CASSQLGLAGVRGGELFF
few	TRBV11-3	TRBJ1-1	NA	TGTGCCAGCAGCTTAGATCAACGGGGTCCTTTCACTGAAGCTTTCTTT	CASSLDQRGPFTEAFF
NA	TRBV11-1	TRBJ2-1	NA	TGTGCCAGCAGCCCTCGGGGCAGAACTAGGAGCTCCTACAATGAGCAGTTCTTC	CASSPRGRTRSSYNEQFF
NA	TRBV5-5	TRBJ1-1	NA	TGTGCCAGCAGCTTGGCAGGACAGCCCACTGAAGCTTTCTTT	CASSLAGQPTEAFF
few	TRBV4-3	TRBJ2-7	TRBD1	TGCGCCAGCAGCCAAGATCTTTCTTCGGGGACAGGGGAGGTCGAGCAGTACTTC	CASSQDLSSGTGEVEQYF
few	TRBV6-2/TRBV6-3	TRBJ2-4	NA	TGTGCCAGCAGTTCCGGGACACGCCTAGCCAAAAACATTCAGTACTTC	CASSSGTRLAKNIQYF
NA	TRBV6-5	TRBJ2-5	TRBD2	TGTGCCAGCAGTTACTCCGAGCGGGGGGGAGGTCGGGAGACCCAGTACTTC	CASSYSERGGGRETQYF
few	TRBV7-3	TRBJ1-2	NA	TGTGCCAGCAGCTTATATCAGGGTTATGATGGCTACACCTTC	CASSLYQGYDGYTF
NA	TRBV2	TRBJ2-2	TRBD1	TGTGCCAGCAGTACCGACAGGGGAGGCGGGGAGCTGTTTTTT	CASSTDRGGGELFF
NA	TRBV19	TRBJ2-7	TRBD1	TGTGCCAGTAGTAGATCGACAGGGGGAGACGAGCAGTACTTC	CASSRSTGGDEQYF
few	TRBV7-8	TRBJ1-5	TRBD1	TGTGCCAGCAGTACAGGGGGGCATCAGCCCCAGCATTTT	CASSTGGHQPQHF
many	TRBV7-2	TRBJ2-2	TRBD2	TGTGCCAGCAGCCCCTGGGGGGGCACCGGGGAGCTGTTTTTT	CASSPWGGTGELFF
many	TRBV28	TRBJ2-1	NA	TGTGCCAGCAGTTTATCCCTGAATGAGCAGTTCTTC	CASSLSLNEQFF
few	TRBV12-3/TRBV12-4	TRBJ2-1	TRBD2	TGTGCCAGCAGCCCCCCACTAGCGGGATACAATGAGCAGTTCTTC	CASSPPLAGYNEQFF
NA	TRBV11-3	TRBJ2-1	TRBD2	TGTGCCAGCACACTAGCGGGGATCTACAATGAGCAGTTCTTC	CASTLAGIYNEQFF
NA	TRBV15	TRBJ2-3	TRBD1	TGTGCCACCGGGACAGGGGGCACAGATACGCAGTATTTT	CATGTGGTDTQYF
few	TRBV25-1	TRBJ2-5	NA	TGTGCCAGCAGTGAATTCAGAGAAGAGACCCAGTACTTC	CASSEFREETQYF
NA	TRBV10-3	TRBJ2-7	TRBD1	TGTGCCATCAGTGAGTCGATCGGGACAGGGAAGTCCTACGAGCAGTACTTC	CAISESIGTGKSYEQYF
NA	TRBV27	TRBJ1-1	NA	TGTGCCAGCAGTGTCAGGGTCGGGAACACTGAAGCTTTCTTT	CASSVRVGNTEAFF
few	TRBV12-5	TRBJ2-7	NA	TGTGCTAGTGGTTTGGATAACAGGGACAAGCAGTACTTC	CASGLDNRDKQYF
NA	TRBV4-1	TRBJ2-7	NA	TGCGCCAGCAGCCAAGACCCGAGAGACAGCCCGTACGAGCAGTACTTC	CASSQDPRDSPYEQYF
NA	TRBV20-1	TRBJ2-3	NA	TGCAGTGCTAGATCGGGGAGCACAGATACGCAGTATTTT	CSARSGSTDTQYF
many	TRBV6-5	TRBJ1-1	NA	TGTGCCAGCAGTTATGAGGGTAACACTGAAGCTTTCTTT	CASSYEGNTEAFF